These T cell receptor beta chains were read from a single sample in a study of T cells after yellow fever vaccination. TCRdb fed the 5' RACE reads into MiXCR, producing one record per CDR3 protein. This sample has under 550,000 distinct CDR3 sequences, with 21% found just once. The sequencing here drew on PBMCs, taken less than 25 days after the first yellow fever vaccination. All receptors derive from a man between 18 and 29 years old who received the YFV17D yellow fever vaccine. The conserved cysteine and the conserved F or W are not part of the CDR3 here. Some rows mark clone size as missing; the rest say once, few, many or name a class of expanded clone.

j_gene	v_gene	abundance	CDR3aa
TRBJ1-1	TRBV12-3/TRBV12-4	few	ASSHGQVITEAF
TRBJ2-4	TRBV5-5	.	ASSAGLEGNIQY
TRBJ2-1	TRBV7-2	many	ASSLKSRNEQF
TRBJ2-1	TRBV7-2	.	ASSLNSGGAFEQF
TRBJ2-7	TRBV7-8	.	ASSFSTSGGKNHYEQY
TRBJ2-3	TRBV5-4	.	ASSAGIAFTDTQY
TRBJ2-5	TRBV6-5	.	ASSLRTIKETQY
TRBJ2-7	TRBV5-1	once	ASRFRTSDEQY
TRBJ1-4	TRBV7-9	few	ASSSHLGANEKLF
TRBJ1-1	TRBV29-1	.	SVGGQVTEAF
TRBJ2-6	TRBV15	once	ATSSAGLAAFGANVLT
TRBJ1-6	TRBV7-9	.	ASSRRQGPNSPLH
TRBJ2-3	TRBV2	few	ASSELPGKSTDTQY
TRBJ2-1	TRBV10-2	few	ASRGLAGGPLGEQF
TRBJ2-1	TRBV14	.	ASSRLAAHEQF
TRBJ2-5	TRBV4-3	.	ASSRRLADQETQY
TRBJ2-1	TRBV5-4	.	ASNYWGIAGSYNEQF
TRBJ2-1	TRBV5-6	few	ASSLPGLAAYNEQF
TRBJ2-1	TRBV28	few	ASSLTGRGSYNEQF
TRBJ1-3	TRBV12-3/TRBV12-4	.	ASQGAGNTIY
TRBJ1-2	TRBV2	once	ASSVEMGGYT
TRBJ2-5	TRBV7-8	few	ASTRAKTVRQETQY
TRBJ2-3	TRBV27	.	ASSFGSTGGDTQY
TRBJ2-3	TRBV4-2	few	ASSTASGASTDTQY
TRBJ1-4	TRBV5-1	few	ASSLDSDDEKLF
TRBJ2-7	TRBV11-1	.	ASSLVIGGGIYEQY
TRBJ1-2	TRBV7-9	few	ASTRSTGGYGYT
TRBJ2-1	TRBV11-2	.	ASSTIWALPGRDYNEQF
TRBJ2-3	TRBV12-3/TRBV12-4	few	ASSSGGAGDTQY
TRBJ2-3	TRBV7-6	.	ASSPRTSGVADTQY
TRBJ2-2	TRBV6-1	.	ASSPLWGSTGELF
TRBJ2-3	TRBV10-3	.	AITKYGGRTDTQY
TRBJ2-2	TRBV4-3	.	ASSHHTGELF
TRBJ2-7	TRBV20-1	few	SATPGQGNEQY
TRBJ1-1	TRBV6-5	few	ASYQNTEAF
TRBJ2-2	TRBV25-1	.	ASIRAWTGASANTGELF
TRBJ2-4	TRBV6-1	few	ASSEALSDLAKNIQY
TRBJ1-2	TRBV6-5	few	ASRPAGPYGYT
TRBJ2-7	TRBV2	.	AVKGGKDEQY
TRBJ2-2	TRBV4-2	few	ASRTGMNTGELF
TRBJ2-2	TRBV3-1	few	ASSRSGELF